This T cell receptor beta chain was profiled in a study of early T cells in non-severe SARS-CoV-2 infection. Study-level information: Chains from this unsorted whole-blood bulk RNA could not be paired.

This clonotype was observed a few times. Trimming pared 8 bases from V and 10 bases from J, leaving 9 bases between. The CDR3 is 11 amino acids. The V gene's germline CDR1 is MNHEY and CDR2 SVGEGT. TCRdb re-called the 5' RACE reads with MiXCR, one entry per CDR3 protein. The data show tens of thousands of distinct CDR3 sequences, roughly 10% seen once. This sample comprised whole blood, obtained at baseline. V and J are TRBV6-2 or TRBV6-3 and TRBJ1-6; D is undetermined. This clonotype was obtained from an adult who was a healthcare worker with PCR-confirmed SARS-CoV-2 infection or an uninfected control (not recorded which). This chain's CDR3 is CASRTFSPLHF. CDR3 in DNA: TGTGCCAGCCGGACTTTCTCACCCCTCCACTTT.